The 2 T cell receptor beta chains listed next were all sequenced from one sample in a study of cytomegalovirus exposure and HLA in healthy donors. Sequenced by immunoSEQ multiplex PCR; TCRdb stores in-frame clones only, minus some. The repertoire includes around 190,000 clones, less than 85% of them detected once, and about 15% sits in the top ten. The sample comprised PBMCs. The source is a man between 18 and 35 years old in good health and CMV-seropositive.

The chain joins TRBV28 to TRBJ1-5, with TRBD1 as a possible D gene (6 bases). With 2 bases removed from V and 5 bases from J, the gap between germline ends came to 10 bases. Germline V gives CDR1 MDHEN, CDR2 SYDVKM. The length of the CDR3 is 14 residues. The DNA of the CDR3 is TGTGCCAGCAGTTTAGACAGGAGTTATCAGCCCCAGCATTTT. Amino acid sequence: CASSLDRSYQPQHF. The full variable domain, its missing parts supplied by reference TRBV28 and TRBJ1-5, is DVKVTQSSRYLVKRTGEKVFLECVQDMDHENMFWYRQDPGLGLRLIYFSYDVKMKEKGDIPEGYSVSREKKERFSLILESASTNQTSMYLCASSLDRSYQPQHFGDGTRLSIL.

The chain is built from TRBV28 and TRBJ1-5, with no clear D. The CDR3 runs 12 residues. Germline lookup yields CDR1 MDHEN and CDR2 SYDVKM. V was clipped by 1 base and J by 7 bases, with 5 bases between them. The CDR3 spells CASSLYGQPQHF. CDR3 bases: TGTGCCAGCAGTTTATACGGGCAGCCCCAGCATTTT.